This T cell receptor beta chain was observed in a study of human T cells and chemical hapten exposure. Study-level findings and limits: Following DPC sensitization, TCRs present above 1 in 1000 frequency showed no change.

Individual cDNA molecules received unique molecular identifiers in the library. Original processing notes: Counting gave a median of around 89,000 TCRs per sample, with values ranging from roughly 20,000 to 750,000. TCRdb reprocessed the 5' RACE reads via MiXCR and lists one record per CDR3 protein. The V and J calls follow TCRdb's processing rather than the paper's. This table holds under 150,000 distinct CDR3 sequences, roughly a fifth found once. V was cut by 1 base and J by 1 base, with 10 bases left in between. Germline assignment: CDR1 PRHDT and CDR2 FYEKMQ (reference sequence). The CDR3 consists of 15 residues. To note about this clonotype: Its antigen is currently unknown.

Total RNA extraction was carried out from unfractionated whole blood. This TCR came from a human donor in good health. The V call is TRBV13, the J call TRBJ1-2; D not resolved. The DNA of the CDR3 is TGTGCCAGCAGCTTAGTCGCAGGTGATAACTATGGCTACACCTTC. It yields the protein CASSLVAGDNYGYTF.